What follows is one T cell receptor (beta chain) and its context. This specimen comes from a study of blood T cell repertoires in COVID-19. The germline CDR1 and CDR2 sequences are MNHNY and SVGAGI (reference sequence). Trimming left V 5 bases short and J 3 bases short, with 14 bases between. The CDR3 totals 14 residues. Sequenced by immunoSEQ multiplex PCR; TCRdb stores in-frame clones only, minus some. The sample has about 170,000 clones, around four fifths seen once. The sequenced sample consisted of peripheral blood. The sequence was collected from a woman aged 80 or older with COVID-19, enrolled during active disease. The chain is built from TRBV6-6 and TRBJ2-7; possibly TRBD2 for D (5 bases). In DNA, the CDR3 is TGTGCCAGCAGTCTCGAGGGCCCCTACTACGAGCAGTACTTC. Translation: CASSLEGPYYEQYF.